This T cell receptor beta chain was found in a study of graft-versus-host responses after intestinal transplantation. Libraries were prepared by immunoSEQ multiplex PCR; TCRdb keeps only in-frame clonotypes and omits some of them. The repertoire holds about 88,000 clones, with less than 95% as singletons. About this clone itself: Antigen: not known.

The CDR3 is made up of 15 amino acids. V dropped 3 bases and J dropped 4; count of bases not matched to a gene: 7. The germline V gene encodes CDR1 SGHNT and CDR2 YYREEE (reference sequence). Source: unstimulated CD4+ T cells sorted from spleen or lymph node cells, taken before transplant. The chain is built from TRBV5-4 and TRBJ2-7; 10 bases fit TRBD1. The sequence derives from a human donor who was the organ donor for an intestinal transplant. The CDR3 nucleotides read TGTGCCAGCAGCTCGAGACAGGGGGCTTTGTACGAGCAGTACTTC. Translation: CASSSRQGALYEQYF. Combining the CDR3 with reference TRBV5-4 and TRBJ2-7 gives the whole variable domain ETGVTQSPTHLIKTRGQQVTLRCSSQSGHNTVSWYQQALGQGPQFIFQYYREEENGRGNFPPRFSGLQFPNYSSELNVNALELDDSALYLCASSSRQGALYEQYFGPGTRLTVT.